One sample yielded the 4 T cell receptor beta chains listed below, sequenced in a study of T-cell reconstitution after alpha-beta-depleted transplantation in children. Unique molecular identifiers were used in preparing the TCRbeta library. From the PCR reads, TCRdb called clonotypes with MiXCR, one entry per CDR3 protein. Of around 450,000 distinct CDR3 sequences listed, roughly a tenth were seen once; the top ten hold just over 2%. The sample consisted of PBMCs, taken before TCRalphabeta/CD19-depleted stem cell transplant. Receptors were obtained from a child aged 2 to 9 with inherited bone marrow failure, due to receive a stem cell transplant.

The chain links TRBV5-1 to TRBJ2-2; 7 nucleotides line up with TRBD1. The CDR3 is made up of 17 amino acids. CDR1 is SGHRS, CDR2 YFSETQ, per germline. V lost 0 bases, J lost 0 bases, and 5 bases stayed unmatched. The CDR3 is CASSLAPGQTNTGELFF. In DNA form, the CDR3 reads TGCGCCAGCAGCTTGGCCCCGGGACAGACGAACACCGGGGAGCTGTTTTTT.

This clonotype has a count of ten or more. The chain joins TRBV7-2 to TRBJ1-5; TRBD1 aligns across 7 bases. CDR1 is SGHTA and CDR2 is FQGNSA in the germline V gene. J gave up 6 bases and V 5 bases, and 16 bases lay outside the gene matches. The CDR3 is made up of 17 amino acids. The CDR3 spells CASSQGGGWGGTQPQHF. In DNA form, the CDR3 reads TGTGCCAGCAGCCAGGGGGGAGGGTGGGGAGGCACTCAGCCCCAGCATTTT.

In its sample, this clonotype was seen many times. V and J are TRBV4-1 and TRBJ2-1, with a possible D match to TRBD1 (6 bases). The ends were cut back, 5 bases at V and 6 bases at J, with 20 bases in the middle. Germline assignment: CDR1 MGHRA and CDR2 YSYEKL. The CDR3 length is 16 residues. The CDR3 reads CASSAEPIPGVNEQFF. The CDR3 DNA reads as TGCGCCAGCAGCGCAGAACCCATCCCAGGGGTCAATGAGCAGTTCTTC.

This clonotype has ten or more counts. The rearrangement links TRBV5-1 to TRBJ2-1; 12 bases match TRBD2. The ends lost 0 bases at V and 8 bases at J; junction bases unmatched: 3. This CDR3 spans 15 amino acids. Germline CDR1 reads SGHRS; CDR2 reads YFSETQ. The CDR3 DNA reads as TGCGCCAGCAGCTTGGTAGCTAGCGGGAGGGATGAGCAGTTCTTC. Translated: CASSLVASGRDEQFF.